This TCR beta chain stems from a study of PD-1 and CTLA-4 blockade in melanoma. Profiling relied on immunoSEQ multiplex PCR, and the TCRdb table lists in-frame clones only, not all of them. The table shows tens of thousands of clones, with 88% occurring only once. This clone has a single count. The V gene's germline CDR1 is KGHDR and CDR2 SFDVKD. CDR3 size: 14 residues. V was pared by 3 bases and J by 3 bases, with 8 bases between. This sequence joins TRBV24-1 and TRBJ2-1; tentatively, D is TRBD2 (5 bases). Sequencing was performed on CD8+ T cells from peripheral blood, taken from a patient given anti-PD-1 treatment. The clonotype comes from a human donor with melanoma. CDR3 sequence reads: CATSDLDYYNEQFF. CDR3 sequence (DNA): TGTGCCACCAGTGATCTCGACTACTACAATGAGCAGTTCTTC.